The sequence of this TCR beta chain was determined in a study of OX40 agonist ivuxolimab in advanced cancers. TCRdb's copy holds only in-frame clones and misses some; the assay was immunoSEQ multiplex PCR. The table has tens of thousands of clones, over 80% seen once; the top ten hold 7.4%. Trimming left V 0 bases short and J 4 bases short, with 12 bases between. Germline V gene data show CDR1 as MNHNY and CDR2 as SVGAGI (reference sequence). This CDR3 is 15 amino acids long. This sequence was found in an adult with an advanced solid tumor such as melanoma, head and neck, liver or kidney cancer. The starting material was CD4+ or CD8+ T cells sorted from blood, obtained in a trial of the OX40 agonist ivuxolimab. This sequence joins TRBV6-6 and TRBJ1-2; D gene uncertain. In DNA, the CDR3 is TGTGCCAGCAGTTACTCGAAGGCAGGCTTCTATGGCTACACCTTC. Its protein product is CASSYSKAGFYGYTF.